A selection of T cell receptor beta chains follows, all from one sample in a study of post-analysis software for immune sequencing data. Each CDR3 protein gets one entry after TCRdb re-called the PCR reads with MiXCR. The sample includes 450,000 to 700,000 distinct CDR3 sequences, around 44% of them seen just once. Sequenced material: blood. The receptors come from a girl between 10 and 17 years old with multiple sclerosis. Each CDR3 is given with its conserved first and last residue. The D gene is left open where the match is weak. Clone size is shown for a subset of rows, as once, few, many or a class of expanded clone.

V: TRBV3-1
D: TRBD2
J: TRBJ2-7
size: .
DNA: TGTGCCAGCAGCCACGGGACTAGCGGGGGGCACTACGAGCAGTACTTC
CDR3: CASSHGTSGGHYEQYF

V: TRBV20-1
D: TRBD2
J: TRBJ2-7
size: once
DNA: TGCAGTGCTAGTGCTTTAGGAGCGGGAGGCGAGCAGTACTTC
CDR3: CSASALGAGGEQYF

V: TRBV9
D: TRBD1
J: TRBJ2-7
size: .
DNA: TGTGCCAGCAGCCTTGAGGGACAGGGTTTACGCGAGCAGTACTTC
CDR3: CASSLEGQGLREQYF

V: TRBV5-1
D: TRBD2
J: TRBJ2-1
size: .
DNA: TGCGCCAGCAGCTTGGGTCTAGCGGGGGGCTTCTACAATGAGCAGTTCTTC
CDR3: CASSLGLAGGFYNEQFF

V: TRBV7-9
D: TRBD1
J: TRBJ1-1
size: .
DNA: TGTGCCAGCAGCCAACAGGGGATAGGGGCGGGAACTGAAGCTTTCTTT
CDR3: CASSQQGIGAGTEAFF

V: TRBV20-1
D: TRBD2
J: TRBJ2-7
size: few
DNA: TGCAGTGCTAGCAAGCGGGATCTCTACGAGCAGTACTTC
CDR3: CSASKRDLYEQYF

V: TRBV7-2
D: TRBD1
J: TRBJ2-5
size: .
DNA: TGTGCCAGCAGCCTGACAGGGTGGGAGACCCAGTACTTC
CDR3: CASSLTGWETQYF

V: TRBV5-1
D: TRBD1
J: TRBJ2-5
size: .
DNA: TGCGCCAGCAGCCACGGGACAGCCCAAGAGACCCAGTACTTC
CDR3: CASSHGTAQETQYF

V: TRBV6-4
D: .
J: TRBJ1-2
size: few
DNA: TGTGCCAGCTCAACGCTCAGGGGCGACTACACCTTC
CDR3: CASSTLRGDYTF

V: TRBV20-1
D: TRBD1
J: TRBJ1-1
size: few
DNA: TGCAGTGCTACGCTCCCAGGGGGCGGTAAAAACACTGAAGCTTTCTTT
CDR3: CSATLPGGGKNTEAFF

V: TRBV5-6
D: .
J: TRBJ1-2
size: few
DNA: TGTGCCAGCAGCTGGGACGGCGCCCATGGCTACACCTTC
CDR3: CASSWDGAHGYTF

V: TRBV29-1
D: .
J: TRBJ1-5
size: .
DNA: TGCAGCGTGGGGGGCGGCTATCAGCCCCAGCATTTT
CDR3: CSVGGGYQPQHF

V: TRBV29-1
D: .
J: TRBJ2-3
size: .
DNA: TGCAGCGCAGCCTCGGACAGCACAGATACGCAGTATTTT
CDR3: CSAASDSTDTQYF

V: TRBV2
D: .
J: TRBJ1-2
size: once
DNA: TGTGCCAGCAGTGTTAGAGGGACGGAGTATGGCTACACCTTC
CDR3: CASSVRGTEYGYTF

V: TRBV10-1
D: TRBD2
J: TRBJ2-1
size: .
DNA: TGCGCCAGCAGTGACGGGACTAGCGGCGGCGAGCAGTTCTTC
CDR3: CASSDGTSGGEQFF

V: TRBV11-1
D: TRBD2
J: TRBJ2-1
size: .
DNA: TGTGCCAGCAGCTTAAGCGGGAGGAGCAATGAGCAGTTCTTC
CDR3: CASSLSGRSNEQFF

V: TRBV2
D: TRBD2
J: TRBJ2-1
size: .
DNA: TGTGCCAGCAGTCGTCCCGGGACTAGCGGGGGGTCTAAGTTCTTC
CDR3: CASSRPGTSGGSKFF

V: TRBV12-3/TRBV12-4
D: TRBD2
J: TRBJ2-5
size: once
DNA: TGTGCCAGCAGCCCCACTAGCGGGAGTTTGGAGACCCAGTACTTC
CDR3: CASSPTSGSLETQYF

V: TRBV4-1
D: .
J: TRBJ2-3
size: .
DNA: TGCGCCAGCAGTCAGAAGGATGATACGCAGTATTTT
CDR3: CASSQKDDTQYF

V: TRBV28
D: TRBD2
J: TRBJ2-4
size: .
DNA: TGTGCCAGCAGTCTCTTCGGACTAGCGGAGGGGGAGCAGTACTTC
CDR3: CASSLFGLAEGEQYF

V: TRBV12-3/TRBV12-4
D: .
J: TRBJ1-1
size: few
DNA: TGTGCCAGCAGGCCGAGGCGGCCAACCCTGAATACTGAAGCTTTCTTT
CDR3: CASRPRRPTLNTEAFF

V: TRBV5-1
D: TRBD2
J: TRBJ2-7
size: few
DNA: TGCGCCAGCAGCTTGGAACTAGCGGGAGATCGCGAGCAGTACTTC
CDR3: CASSLELAGDREQYF

V: TRBV7-9
D: TRBD1
J: TRBJ2-5
size: few
DNA: TGTGCCAGCAGGGAACAGGGGAAACAAGAGACCCAGTACTTC
CDR3: CASREQGKQETQYF